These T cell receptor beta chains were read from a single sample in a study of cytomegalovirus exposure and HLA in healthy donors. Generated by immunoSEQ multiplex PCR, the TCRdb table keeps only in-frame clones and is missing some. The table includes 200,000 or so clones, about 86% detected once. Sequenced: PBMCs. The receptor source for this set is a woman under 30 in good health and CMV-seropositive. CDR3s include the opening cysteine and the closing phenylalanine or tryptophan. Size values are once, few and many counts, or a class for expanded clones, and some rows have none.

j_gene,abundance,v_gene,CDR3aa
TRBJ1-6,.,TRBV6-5,CASSRQGAGDSPLHF
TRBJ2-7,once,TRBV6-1,CASKRSGSYEQYF
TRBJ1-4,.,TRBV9,CASSVGDREVEKLFF
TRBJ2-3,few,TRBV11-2,CASSFPAGGPRDTQYF
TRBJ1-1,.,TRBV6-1,CASRIYDRDTEAFF
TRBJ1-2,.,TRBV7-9,CASSNHEDGYTF
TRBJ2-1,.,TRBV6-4,CASSESGQGGNEQFF
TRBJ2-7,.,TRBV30,CAWSVGDYEQYF
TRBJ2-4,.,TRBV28,CASSSSRTGVAKNIQYF
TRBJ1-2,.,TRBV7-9,CASSLSDRGGYGYTF
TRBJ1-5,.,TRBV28,CASRTGNNQPQHF